These T cell receptor beta chains were read from a single sample in a study of blood T cell repertoires in COVID-19. Clones were read by immunoSEQ multiplex PCR, and TCRdb kept only the in-frame ones, dropping some. The sample consists of about 150,000 clones, around 90% of them appearing once. Sequenced input: PBMCs or T cells enriched from blood (not recorded which). The receptors were gathered from a woman aged 40 to 50 who had been exposed to COVID-19. Both conserved end residues are part of each CDR3. Each record gives: J gene, V gene, clone size, D gene, CDR3 DNA, CDR3 protein. D genes are given only for firm matches. Expanded clones get a size class; other rows say once, few or many, or leave the size out.

J gene: TRBJ2-5; V gene: TRBV13; clone size: once; D gene: .; CDR3 DNA: TGTGCCAGCAGCTTAGCGTCGGGGGTAGAGACCCAGTACTTC; CDR3 protein: CASSLASGVETQYF
J gene: TRBJ2-2; V gene: TRBV6-2/TRBV6-3; clone size: few; D gene: .; CDR3 DNA: TGTGCCAGCAGTTACTCGATATTGAGTGGACTACGGAACACCGGGGAGCTGTTTTTT; CDR3 protein: CASSYSILSGLRNTGELFF
J gene: TRBJ2-1; V gene: TRBV28; clone size: .; D gene: .; CDR3 DNA: TGTGCCAGCAGGGAGCTCCTAGAGAGGTCCTACAATGAGCAGTTCTTC; CDR3 protein: CASRELLERSYNEQFF
J gene: TRBJ2-3; V gene: TRBV9; clone size: few; D gene: TRBD2; CDR3 DNA: TGTGCCAGCAGCGTAGGGACTAGCGGATACACAGATACGCAGTATTTT; CDR3 protein: CASSVGTSGYTDTQYF
J gene: TRBJ1-1; V gene: TRBV10-1; clone size: few; D gene: .; CDR3 DNA: TGCGCCAGCGCTCCCGCAGCCTCAGGTGAAGCTTTCTTT; CDR3 protein: CASAPAASGEAFF
J gene: TRBJ2-7; V gene: TRBV9; clone size: .; D gene: TRBD2; CDR3 DNA: TGTGCCAGCAGCGAGACTAGCGGGAGGGCGTGGGACGAGCAGTACTTC; CDR3 protein: CASSETSGRAWDEQYF
J gene: TRBJ1-5; V gene: TRBV18; clone size: .; D gene: TRBD1; CDR3 DNA: TGTGCCAGCTCATCGACAGGGAATGACAATCAGCCCCAGCATTTT; CDR3 protein: CASSSTGNDNQPQHF
J gene: TRBJ1-1; V gene: TRBV5-6; clone size: .; D gene: TRBD1; CDR3 DNA: TGTGCCAGCAGCAGACAGGGCCGGGGGACTGAAGCTTTCTTT; CDR3 protein: CASSRQGRGTEAFF
J gene: TRBJ2-7; V gene: TRBV27; clone size: .; D gene: .; CDR3 DNA: TGTGCCAGCAGTTTCAAGGCGGGACCGACCTACGAGCAGTACTTC; CDR3 protein: CASSFKAGPTYEQYF
J gene: TRBJ2-3; V gene: TRBV5-1; clone size: .; D gene: .; CDR3 DNA: TGCGCCAGCAGCTTGGGGGGGCCCCCAGATACGCAGTATTTT; CDR3 protein: CASSLGGPPDTQYF
J gene: TRBJ1-6; V gene: TRBV27; clone size: once; D gene: .; CDR3 DNA: TGTGCCAGCAGTTCCTCGACGGGTAATTCACCCCTCCACTTT; CDR3 protein: CASSSSTGNSPLHF
J gene: TRBJ1-1; V gene: TRBV12-3/TRBV12-4; clone size: .; D gene: .; CDR3 DNA: TGTGCCAGCAGCCGAAGGGGTCTTCGTGGGGCTTTCTTT; CDR3 protein: CASSRRGLRGAFF
J gene: TRBJ2-3; V gene: TRBV4-1; clone size: .; D gene: TRBD2; CDR3 DNA: TGCGCCAGCAGCCAAGGGATGACTAGCGGGGGGAAAGATACGCAGTATTTT; CDR3 protein: CASSQGMTSGGKDTQYF
J gene: TRBJ1-3; V gene: TRBV3-1/TRBV3-2; clone size: once; D gene: .; CDR3 DNA: TGTGCCAGCAGCCAACACCTACTGGTGGGGCCTGGAAACACCATATATTTT; CDR3 protein: CASSQHLLVGPGNTIYF
J gene: TRBJ1-1; V gene: TRBV28; clone size: .; D gene: TRBD1; CDR3 DNA: TGTGCCAGCAGACAAAAGGACAGGTTCATGAACACTGAAGCTTTCTTT; CDR3 protein: CASRQKDRFMNTEAFF
J gene: TRBJ1-3; V gene: TRBV6-5; clone size: .; D gene: .; CDR3 DNA: TGTGCCAGCCGCCCCCCGGGGGGCGCTGGAAACACCATATATTTT; CDR3 protein: CASRPPGGAGNTIYF
J gene: TRBJ1-2; V gene: TRBV24-1; clone size: .; D gene: .; CDR3 DNA: TGTGCCACCGAGCCGGGTCCCTATGGCTACACCTTC; CDR3 protein: CATEPGPYGYTF
J gene: TRBJ1-2; V gene: TRBV2; clone size: few; D gene: .; CDR3 DNA: TGTGCCAGCTCACACACCGAGAGGGCGGGAGGCTACACCTTC; CDR3 protein: CASSHTERAGGYTF
J gene: TRBJ1-2; V gene: TRBV5-4; clone size: .; D gene: .; CDR3 DNA: TGTGCCAGCAGCCTGGGACAAGCATTTGGCTACACCTTC; CDR3 protein: CASSLGQAFGYTF
J gene: TRBJ2-7; V gene: TRBV7-6; clone size: once; D gene: .; CDR3 DNA: TGTGCCAGCAGCTCTACGGGGTCCTACGAGCAGTACTTC; CDR3 protein: CASSSTGSYEQYF
J gene: TRBJ1-2; V gene: TRBV5-1; clone size: .; D gene: .; CDR3 DNA: TGCGCCAGCAGCCCTCCGTGGGGGGTTAACTATGGCTACACCTTC; CDR3 protein: CASSPPWGVNYGYTF
J gene: TRBJ2-7; V gene: TRBV4-3; clone size: .; D gene: .; CDR3 DNA: TGCGCCAGCAGCCAAGCCAAAGCCCCGGGCTACGAGCAGTACTTC; CDR3 protein: CASSQAKAPGYEQYF
J gene: TRBJ2-5; V gene: TRBV6-5; clone size: .; D gene: TRBD1; CDR3 DNA: TGTGCCAGCAGTACCGGACAGGGGAGGGAGACCCAGTACTTC; CDR3 protein: CASSTGQGRETQYF
J gene: TRBJ2-2; V gene: TRBV7-8; clone size: .; D gene: TRBD1; CDR3 DNA: TGTGCCAGCAGTTCCGGGACAGGGGGAACCGGGGAGCTGTTTTTT; CDR3 protein: CASSSGTGGTGELFF